The 15 T cell receptor beta chains presented below share a single source sample, sequenced in a study of blood T cell repertoires in COVID-19. Profiling relied on immunoSEQ multiplex PCR, and the TCRdb table lists in-frame clones only, not all of them. The table records about 180,000 clones, over 70% of them present only once. The sample consisted of PBMCs or T cells enriched from blood (not recorded which). The source of these receptors is a man aged 55-75 years who had been exposed to COVID-19.

This clone was seen only once. The gene calls are TRBV9 and TRBJ2-1; possible D gene TRBD2, 6 bases. The CDR3 totals 13 residues. In germline, CDR1 is SGDLS, CDR2 YYNGEE. V was clipped by 4 bases and J by 10 bases, with 15 bases between them. The CDR3 region is CASSRMEGLEQFF. CDR3 DNA: TGTGCCAGCAGCAGAATGGAGGGGCTGGAGCAGTTCTTC. Full variable domain (outside the CDR3, taken from reference TRBV9 and TRBJ2-1): DSGVTQTPKHLITATGQRVTLRCSPRSGDLSVYWYQQSLDQGLQFLIQYYNGEERAKGNILERFSAQQFPDLHSELNLSSLELGDSALYFCASSRMEGLEQFFGPGTRLTVL.

This clone was seen a single time. The rearrangement joins TRBV5-6 to TRBJ2-3; perhaps TRBD2 as D (5 bases). Germline assignment: CDR1 SGHDT and CDR2 YYEEEE. This CDR3 comprises 16 residues. Trimming left V 1 base short and J 1 base short, with 13 bases between. CDR3 in DNA: TGTGCCAGCAGCTTGTCCGTGGGAGCCCGCACAGATACGCAGTATTTT. Protein: CASSLSVGARTDTQYF. The full variable domain, with the rest looked up from reference TRBV5-6 and TRBJ2-3, is DAGVTQSPTHLIKTRGQQVTLRCSPKSGHDTVSWYQQALGQGPQFIFQYYEEEERQRGNFPDRFSGHQFPNYSSELNVNALLLGDSALYLCASSLSVGARTDTQYFGPGTRLTVL.

This clone has a single count. V usage is TRBV7-9 and J usage is TRBJ2-1; the match to TRBD1 covers 10 bases. The trim removed 1 base at V and 3 bases at J, leaving 6 bases unmatched. Germline CDR1 reads SEHNR; CDR2 reads FQNEAQ (reference sequence). The CDR3 covers 17 residues. In DNA form, the CDR3 reads TGTGCCAGCAGCTTAGTTACCGGGACAGGGGACTACAATGAGCAGTTCTTC. This encodes CASSLVTGTGDYNEQFF.

The genes are TRBV18 and TRBJ1-1; perhaps TRBD1 as D (5 bases). V lost 6 bases to trimming and J lost 4 bases, with 18 bases between them. The CDR3 has 15 residues. The germline V gene encodes CDR1 KGHSH and CDR2 LQKENI. CDR3 coding DNA: TGTGCCAGCTCGCCGTCAATAGCGGACACCACTGAAGCTTTCTTT. Protein: CASSPSIADTTEAFF.

The chain is built from TRBV19 and TRBJ1-4; a weak D match, TRBD1 (6 bases). In germline, CDR1 is LNHDA, CDR2 SQIVND (reference sequence). This CDR3 is built from 15 residues. With 6 bases removed from V and 3 bases from J, the gap between germline ends came to 14 bases. CDR3 DNA: TGTGCCAGTAGCCTTACAGGGCGTTCTAATGAAAAACTGTTTTTT. Translated: CASSLTGRSNEKLFF.

CDR3 nucleotides: TGTGCCAGTAGTATAGGGGGAACTAGCACCTACAATGAGCAGTTCTTC. Translating gives CASSIGGTSTYNEQFF. The V gene is TRBV19, the J gene TRBJ2-1; weak D call: TRBD2 (6 bases). CDR1 and CDR2 (germline): LNHDA, SQIVND (reference sequence). The CDR3 contains 16 residues. V gave up 1 base and J gave up 2 bases, with 12 bases separating them.

The chain carries TRBV29-1 and TRBJ1-6; no clear D. CDR1 SQVTM and CDR2 ANQGSEA come from the germline V gene. The CDR3 length is 13 residues. Trimming left V 4 bases short and J 4 bases short, with 8 bases between. The DNA of the CDR3 is TGCAGCGTTGCGTCCGGTTATAATTCACCCCTCCACTTT. Encoded protein: CSVASGYNSPLHF. Based on the CDR3 plus reference TRBV29-1 and TRBJ1-6, the full variable domain is SAVISQKPSRDICQRGTSLTIQCQVDSQVTMMFWYRQQPGQSLTLIATANQGSEATYESGFVIDKFPISRPNLTFSTLTVSNMSPEDSSIYLCSVASGYNSPLHFGNGTRLTVT.

Only a few counts were recorded for this clone. V gene TRBV12-5 combines with J gene TRBJ2-1, with TRBD2 identical over 14 bases. Germline-derived CDR1 and CDR2 are LGHNT and FRNRAP. Unmatched junction bases numbered 10, after V lost 2 bases and J lost 10 bases. The CDR3 runs to 17 residues. In DNA form, the CDR3 reads TGTGCTAGTGGTTTGCCATCGGGGACTAGCGGGAGTGGGGAGCAGTTCTTC. Amino acid sequence: CASGLPSGTSGSGEQFF.

This rearrangement joins TRBV3-1 (or the pseudogene TRBV3-2) to TRBJ1-2; 9 nucleotides align to TRBD1. The V segment lost 2 bases and the J segment 5 bases; nucleotides outside the gene matches: 3. The CDR3 is 14 amino acids. Germline CDR1 is LGHDT and CDR2 is YNNKEL (reference sequence). Here the CDR3 reads CASSQKQGAYGYTF. CDR3 in DNA: TGTGCCAGCAGCCAAAAACAGGGGGCGTATGGCTACACCTTC.

There are a few counts of this clone. The gene calls are TRBV11-2 and TRBJ2-1; D unresolved. The germline V gene encodes CDR1 SGHAT and CDR2 FQNNGV. The CDR3 is 15 amino acids. The V end was cut by 1 base, the J end by 2 bases, with 9 bases between. The CDR3 coding sequence is TGTGCCAGCAGCTTAGGTCCAGGCACCTACAATGAGCAGTTCTTC. Protein product: CASSLGPGTYNEQFF.

This CDR3 is CATSPIRGQETYEQYF. CDR3 DNA sequence: TGTGCCACCAGCCCCATTCGTGGACAGGAGACCTACGAGCAGTACTTC. The chain employs TRBV15 and TRBJ2-7; TRBD1 agrees at 7 bases. In germline, CDR1 is LNHNV, CDR2 YYDKDF (reference sequence). V lost 5 bases and J lost 2; bases outside the gene matches: 12. The CDR3 is 16 residues long.

The chain joins TRBV5-1 to TRBJ2-2, with 9 bases lining up with TRBD2. The V and J ends lost 5 bases and 4 bases, in that order; junction bases with no gene match: 6. The CDR3 is made up of 15 amino acids. Germline lookup yields CDR1 SGHRS and CDR2 YFSETQ. The CDR3 protein is CASSIAGEGTGELFF. The CDR3 bases are TGCGCCAGCAGTATAGCGGGAGAGGGCACCGGGGAGCTGTTTTTT.

This clone was seen once. V and J are TRBV10-2 and TRBJ1-1, with D tentatively TRBD1 (6 bases). The CDR3 contains 11 residues. Looked up from germline, CDR1 is WSHSY and CDR2 is SAAADI. The ends were cut back, 8 bases at V and 5 bases at J, with 9 bases in the middle. This chain's CDR3 is CASATGTEAFF. In DNA, the CDR3 is TGCGCCAGCGCGACAGGAACTGAAGCTTTCTTT.

The chain recombines TRBV19 with TRBJ2-3, with D perhaps TRBD2 (6 bases). V was cut by 5 bases and J by 2 bases, with 17 bases left in between. In germline, CDR1 is LNHDA, CDR2 SQIVND (reference sequence). The CDR3 sequence is 16 residues long. CDR3 in amino acids: CASSAGSGVSTDTQYF. In DNA, the CDR3 is TGTGCCAGTAGTGCGGGTTCGGGAGTTTCCACAGATACGCAGTATTTT.

The chain couples TRBV28 to TRBJ1-5, with D unclear. V was clipped by 4 bases and J by 4 bases, with 17 bases between them. The CDR3 spans 16 residues. Germline V CDR1 and CDR2: MDHEN, SYDVKM. The DNA for the CDR3 is TGTGCCAGCAGTTACCGAGTTCGTAGACTAAATCAGCCCCAGCATTTT. This translates into CASSYRVRRLNQPQHF.